What follows are 18 T cell receptor beta chains derived from one specimen sequenced in a study of blood T cell repertoires in COVID-19. Here immunoSEQ multiplex PCR was the method, and the copy in TCRdb shows in-frame clones only, minus some. The table has about 180,000 clones, 90% seen once. The specimen sequenced was peripheral blood. Receptors were obtained from a man in his fifties with acute or convalescent COVID-19.

The chain has TRBV5-4 and TRBJ2-7; 10 bases align to TRBD1. V lost 3 bases, J lost 0 bases, and 6 bases stayed unmatched. Germline V gene data show CDR1 as SGHNT and CDR2 as YYREEE (reference sequence). The CDR3 totals 16 residues. DNA for the CDR3: TGTGCCAGCAGCTGGGGGACAGGGGAAAGCTCCTACGAGCAGTACGTC. Translated: CASSWGTGESSYEQYV.

This clone has only one observation. Written as DNA, the CDR3 is TGCGCCAGCAGCCAACGACCGGGAACAGATACGCAGTATTTT. This gives the protein CASSQRPGTDTQYF. The V call is TRBV4-1, the J call TRBJ2-3, with a weak D call TRBD2 (5 bases). V lost 2 bases, J lost 3 bases, and 9 bases lay in between. The CDR3 has 14 amino acids. Germline lookup yields CDR1 MGHRA and CDR2 YSYEKL.

The CDR3 DNA is TGCGCCAGCAGCCAAGCCCTAAGCCCCGGGGGGACGTCCTACAATGAGCAGTTCTTC. Protein: CASSQALSPGGTSYNEQFF. The V gene is TRBV4-3, the J gene TRBJ2-1, with 7 positions matching TRBD2. Germline lookup yields CDR1 LGHNA and CDR2 YSLEER. This CDR3 is built from 19 residues. V was clipped by 1 base and J by 1 base; unmatched bases: 13.

Remarks on this clone: Other DNA sequences within the sample encode an identical CDR3. The chain recombines TRBV19 with TRBJ2-7; 9 nucleotides agree with TRBD2. CDR3 length equals 14 residues. CDR1 and CDR2 (germline): LNHDA, SQIVND (reference sequence). The J segment lost 4 bases and the V segment lost 4 bases, leaving 5 bases of the junction unmatched. The CDR3 DNA follows: TGTGCCAGTAGTACGGTAGCGGGAGAGTACGAGCAGTACTTC. Translating gives CASSTVAGEYEQYF.

The gene calls are TRBV6-5 and TRBJ2-5, with D maybe TRBD1 (5 bases). This CDR3 is 14 amino acids long. With 2 bases removed from V and 7 bases from J, the gap between germline ends came to 14 bases. Germline V gene data show CDR1 as MNHEY and CDR2 as SVGAGI. CDR3 coding DNA: TGTGCCAGCAGTTACGGGCAGGGCCTTGCGACCCAGTACTTC. It translates to CASSYGQGLATQYF.

Regarding this clone: This clone may be a read error of a much larger clone one base away. The chain employs TRBV5-1 and TRBJ1-1; D is possibly TRBD1 (5 bases). V gave up 4 bases and J gave up 0 bases, with 10 bases separating them. Germline CDR1 reads SGHRS; CDR2 reads YFSETQ. This CDR3 region has 14 residues. The CDR3 sequence is CASSPGLLNTEAFF. The CDR3 DNA sequence: TGCGCCAGCAGCCCGGGACTTCTGAACACTGAAGCTTTCTTT.

This rearrangement joins TRBV19 to TRBJ2-1; TRBD2 aligns across 8 bases. The length of the CDR3 is 14 residues. V lost 10 bases and J lost 6; bases outside the gene matches: 11. Germline V gene data show CDR1 as LNHDA and CDR2 as SQIVND (reference sequence). The chain's CDR3 is CATCPAGVFNEQFF. The CDR3 coding sequence is TGTGCCACATGCCCAGCGGGGGTTTTCAATGAGCAGTTCTTC.

This chain connects TRBV7-8 to TRBJ1-1, with TRBD1 matching over 7 bases. This CDR3 is 15 amino acids long. Germline CDR1 and CDR2: SGHVS and FQNEAQ. The ends lost 1 base at V and 1 base at J; junction bases unmatched: 3. The CDR3 here is CASSLDRGPNTEAFF. The CDR3 DNA is TGTGCCAGCAGCTTAGACAGGGGCCCGAACACTGAAGCTTTCTTT.

The chain has TRBV4-1 and TRBJ2-2, with 8 bases lining up with TRBD1. The V gene end was trimmed by 3 bases and the J gene end by 2 bases; junction bases not matched to a gene: 5. The CDR3 covers 16 residues. In germline, CDR1 is MGHRA, CDR2 YSYEKL. The CDR3 DNA reads TGCGCCAGCAGCCAGTTCGGACAGGGAAACACCGGGGAGCTGTTTTTT. Its translation is CASSQFGQGNTGELFF.

The V gene is TRBV12-3 or TRBV12-4, the J gene TRBJ1-2; D call uncertain. CDR3 length equals 12 residues. The ends were cut back, 8 bases at V and 8 bases at J, with 15 bases in the middle. CDR3 DNA: TGTGCCAGCGGGGTTTGGGCGGGCGGCTACACCTTC. This encodes CASGVWAGGYTF.

The V and J genes are TRBV18 and TRBJ1-1; possible D gene TRBD1, 5 bases. The CDR3 covers 14 residues. The germline gives CDR1 KGHSH, CDR2 LQKENI. V dropped 4 bases and J dropped 1 base, with 10 bases sitting between them. CDR3 sequence reads: CASSRGEGNTEAFF. DNA for the CDR3: TGTGCCAGCTCACGGGGGGAAGGGAACACTGAAGCTTTCTTT.

This clone was seen just once. V gene TRBV29-1 combines with J gene TRBJ1-2, with a tentative D call TRBD1 (5 bases). Trimming removed 0 bases at V and 5 bases at J, with 10 bases between. This CDR3 spans 13 amino acids. Looked up from germline, CDR1 is SQVTM and CDR2 is ANQGSEA. CDR3 protein: CSVEETARYGYTF. The CDR3, as DNA: TGCAGCGTTGAAGAGACAGCGAGATATGGCTACACCTTC.

The V call is TRBV7-2, the J call TRBJ1-1; no firm D call. CDR3 length: 16 residues. The ends were cut back, 5 bases at V and 1 base at J, with 17 bases in the middle. CDR1 and CDR2 (germline): SGHTA, FQGNSA. The CDR3 DNA is TGTGCCAGCAGCGCCCTAGGAGTTCGACGGAACACTGAAGCTTTCTTT. It encodes CASSALGVRRNTEAFF.

This clone was seen a single time. The rearrangement links TRBV24-1 to TRBJ2-1; D possibly corresponds to TRBD1 (6 bases). The CDR3 length is 14 residues. Germline V gene lookup returns CDR1 KGHDR and CDR2 SFDVKD. V was shortened by 1 base and J by 10 bases, with 13 bases between the two germline ends. CDR3 region: CATSDFLDDREQFF. CDR3 nucleotides: TGTGCCACCAGTGATTTTCTGGATGACAGGGAGCAGTTCTTC.

Concerning this clone itself: Within the sample, other DNA sequences also encode this same CDR3. The chain links TRBV28 to TRBJ2-2; 7 bases line up with TRBD1. CDR3 length: 15 residues. The germline CDR1 and CDR2 sequences are MDHEN and SYDVKM. The J segment lost 6 bases and the V segment lost 5 bases, leaving 9 bases of the junction unmatched. The CDR3 spells CASSATGFLSGELFF. CDR3 DNA: TGTGCCAGCAGTGCGACAGGGTTTTTATCCGGGGAGCTGTTTTTT.

This chain links TRBV18 with TRBJ1-4; D possibly corresponds to TRBD1 (5 bases). The CDR3 is 17 amino acids. The V gene's germline CDR1 is KGHSH and CDR2 LQKENI. Trimming cost V 0 bases and J 0 bases, with 11 bases left between them. CDR3 amino acids: CASSPPGRGSTNEKLFF. Written as DNA, the CDR3 is TGTGCCAGCTCACCACCCGGTAGGGGTTCAACTAATGAAAAACTGTTTTTT.

The chain uses TRBV7-3 and TRBJ2-3; no firm D call. Trimming shortened V by 2 bases and J by 6 bases, and 9 bases separated the two germline ends. The germline gives CDR1 SGHTA, CDR2 FQGTGA. This CDR3 is 13 amino acids long. CDR3 nucleotides: TGTGCCAGCAGCTTATCTCGGTTGGATACGCAGTATTTT. It yields the protein CASSLSRLDTQYF.

The V and J genes are TRBV6-5 and TRBJ2-3; 11 bases match TRBD2. Germline assignment: CDR1 MNHEY and CDR2 SVGAGI. This CDR3 region has 15 residues. Unmatched junction bases numbered 7, after V lost 4 bases and J lost 7 bases. DNA of the CDR3: TGTGCCAGCAGTTCCTTAGCGGGGGGGACCCATACGCAGTATTTT. Translating gives CASSSLAGGTHTQYF.